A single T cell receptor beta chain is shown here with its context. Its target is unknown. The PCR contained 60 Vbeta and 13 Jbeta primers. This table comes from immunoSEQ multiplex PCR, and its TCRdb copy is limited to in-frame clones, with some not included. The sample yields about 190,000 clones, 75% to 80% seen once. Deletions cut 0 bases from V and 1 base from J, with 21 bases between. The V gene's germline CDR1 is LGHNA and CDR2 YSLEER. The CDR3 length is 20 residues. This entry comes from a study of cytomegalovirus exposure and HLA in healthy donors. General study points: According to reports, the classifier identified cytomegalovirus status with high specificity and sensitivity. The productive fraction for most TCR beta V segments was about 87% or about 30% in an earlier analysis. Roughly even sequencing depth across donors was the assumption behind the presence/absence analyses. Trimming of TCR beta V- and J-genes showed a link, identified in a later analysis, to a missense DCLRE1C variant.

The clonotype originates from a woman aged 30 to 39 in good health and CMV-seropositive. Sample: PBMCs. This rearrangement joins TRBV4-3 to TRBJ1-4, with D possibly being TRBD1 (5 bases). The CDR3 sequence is CASSQEISGHTSGTNEKLFF. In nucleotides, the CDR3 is TGCGCCAGCAGCCAAGAGATCTCCGGACATACATCAGGAACTAATGAAAAACTGTTTTTT.